These T cell receptor beta chains were read from a single sample in a study of Graves' ophthalmopathy and Graves' hyperthyroidism. TCRdb independently ran MiXCR on the multiplex PCR reads; one entry per CDR3 protein. The sample includes a few hundred thousand distinct CDR3 sequences, about 15% of them seen just once. Sequenced sample: peripheral blood. The receptors stem from an adult woman with stable Graves' hyperthyroidism. The CDR3 runs from the conserved cysteine through the conserved F or W. A D gene is named only where the DNA matches it firmly. Only part of the rows carry a size: once, few, many, or a class if the clone is expanded.

d_gene	v_gene	abundance	j_gene	CDR3aa	CDR3nt
.	TRBV20-1	many	TRBJ2-2	CSARLQGWYTGELFF	TGCAGTGCTAGGTTGCAGGGTTGGTACACCGGGGAGCTGTTTTTT
.	TRBV9	many	TRBJ2-7	CASSKTGNTYEQYF	TGTGCCAGCAGTAAGACAGGTAATACCTACGAGCAGTACTTC
.	TRBV3-1	many	TRBJ2-7	CASSQGGAPSFEQYF	TGTGCCAGCAGCCAAGGAGGAGCGCCAAGCTTTGAGCAGTACTTC
TRBD2	TRBV12-3/TRBV12-4	many	TRBJ2-2	CASSLLAGDPGAGELFF	TGTGCCAGCAGTTTGCTAGCGGGAGATCCGGGGGCCGGGGAGCTGTTTTTT
TRBD2	TRBV10-3	many	TRBJ2-7	CAIRGLATNYEQYF	TGTGCCATCAGGGGACTAGCGACAAACTACGAGCAGTACTTC
.	TRBV14	.	TRBJ1-5	CVSSQDQGQPQHF	TGTGTCAGCAGCCAAGATCAGGGTCAGCCCCAGCATTTT
.	TRBV5-5	.	TRBJ2-2	CASSLLPDPYTGELFF	TGTGCCAGCAGCTTGTTGCCAGACCCTTACACCGGGGAGCTGTTTTTT
.	TRBV25-1	few	TRBJ2-7	CASRGNRDHYEQYF	TGTGCCAGCAGGGGGAACAGGGACCATTACGAGCAGTACTTC
TRBD1	TRBV28	many	TRBJ1-5	CASSLSAQGIRSNQPQHF	TGTGCCAGCAGTTTATCCGCACAGGGGATCCGTAGCAATCAGCCCCAGCATTTT
TRBD2	TRBV12-3/TRBV12-4	few	TRBJ2-2	CASSLPAGADTGELFF	TGTGCCAGCAGCTTACCAGCGGGGGCGGACACCGGGGAGCTGTTTTTT
TRBD2	TRBV18	many	TRBJ2-7	CASSPAGGSSYEQYF	TGTGCCAGCTCACCCGCGGGAGGGAGCTCCTACGAGCAGTACTTC
.	TRBV13	many	TRBJ1-1	CASSEGSGYRNTEAFF	TGTGCCAGCAGCGAGGGTAGCGGGTATCGGAACACTGAAGCTTTCTTT
.	TRBV20-1	many	TRBJ2-7	CSARVEDKDEQYF	TGCAGTGCTAGAGTGGAGGACAAAGACGAGCAGTACTTC
.	TRBV12-3/TRBV12-4	many	TRBJ1-5	CASSLGGDQPQHF	TGTGCCAGCAGTTTAGGGGGCGACCAGCCCCAGCATTTT
TRBD1	TRBV5-1	many	TRBJ1-5	CASSVDRGLYNQPQHF	TGCGCCAGCAGCGTAGACAGGGGGCTATACAATCAGCCCCAGCATTTT
.	TRBV2	many	TRBJ2-5	CASRYLSQYF	TGTGCCAGCAGATACTTGTCCCAGTACTTC
.	TRBV12-3/TRBV12-4	many	TRBJ2-7	CASSLSLFGQYF	TGTGCCAGCAGTTTAAGCCTCTTTGGGCAGTACTTC
TRBD1	TRBV9	many	TRBJ2-2	CASSTSSGTVNTGELFF	TGTGCCAGCAGCACCTCTTCCGGGACAGTAAACACCGGGGAGCTGTTCTTT
.	TRBV9	many	TRBJ1-2	CASSVDPGGNYGYTF	TGTGCCAGCAGCGTAGATCCGGGGGGCAACTATGGCTACACCTTC
TRBD1	TRBV18	many	TRBJ1-1	CASSPLRTGGLMNTEAFF	TGTGCCAGCTCACCACTGAGGACAGGGGGGCTTATGAACACTGAAGCTTTCTTT
.	TRBV11-2	many	TRBJ2-7	CASSSRGGEQYF	TGTGCCAGCAGCTCAAGGGGGGGCGAGCAGTACTTC
.	TRBV18	many	TRBJ2-5	CASSTGTPETQYF	TGTGCCAGCTCAACCGGGACACCAGAGACCCAGTACTTC
TRBD1	TRBV30	many	TRBJ1-6	CAATGEYNSPLHF	TGTGCCGCGACAGGGGAGTATAATTCACCCCTCCACTTT
TRBD1	TRBV7-8	many	TRBJ2-7	CASSPQGQGAFEQHF	TGTGCCAGCAGCCCTCAGGGACAGGGGGCTTTTGAGCAGCACTTC
.	TRBV20-1	many	TRBJ1-2	CSASWAGGYTF	TGCAGTGCTAGTTGGGCCGGTGGCTACACCTTC
.	TRBV15	many	TRBJ1-5	CATSKRVRVDNQPQHF	TGTGCCACCAGCAAGAGGGTCAGGGTGGACAATCAGCCCCAGCATTTT
TRBD2	TRBV6-1	many	TRBJ2-7	CASSPGLLSHEQYF	TGTGCCAGCAGTCCGGGACTACTTTCCCACGAGCAGTACTTC
.	TRBV12-3/TRBV12-4	.	TRBJ1-2	CASSPDPNEDRSNYGYIF	TGTGCTAGCAGTCCGGACCCCAACGAAGACAGATCCAACTATGGCTACATCTTC
TRBD1	TRBV28	many	TRBJ1-2	CASSYPSSPRGRVRSSYGYTF	TGTGCCAGCAGTTACCCGTCTTCCCCCAGGGGGCGTGTCCGCTCCTCTTATGGCTACACCTTC
.	TRBV11-2	few	TRBJ1-2	CASSSTTGARNYGYTF	TGTGCCAGCAGCTCTACGACAGGCGCTCGTAACTATGGCTACACCTTC
.	TRBV14	many	TRBJ1-5	CASSQDRTQPQHF	TGTGCCAGCAGCCAAGATAGGACTCAGCCCCAGCATTTT
TRBD1	TRBV12-5	many	TRBJ2-7	CASGLSQGAAEQYF	TGTGCTAGTGGTTTGTCTCAGGGGGCCGCCGAGCAGTACTTC
.	TRBV18	many	TRBJ2-7	CASSPGEAYEQYF	TGTGCCAGCTCACCAGGGGAGGCCTACGAGCAGTACTTC
TRBD1	TRBV12-3/TRBV12-4	many	TRBJ2-5	CASSNRDRGQETQYF	TGTGCCAGCAGCAACCGGGACAGGGGGCAGGAGACCCAGTACTTC
TRBD2	TRBV7-6	many	TRBJ2-5	CASRGRSGRGRETQYF	TGTGCCAGCAGAGGACGGAGCGGGAGAGGGAGGGAGACCCAGTACTTC
.	TRBV6-1	few	TRBJ2-5	CASTETGQETQYF	TGTGCCAGCACCGAGACTGGCCAAGAGACCCAGTACTTC
.	TRBV29-1	.	TRBJ2-7	CSVDGVRGRPYEQYF	TGCAGCGTTGATGGTGTACGGGGGCGCCCCTACGAGCAGTACTTC
TRBD1	TRBV6-5	.	TRBJ2-7	CASSLLTGGASYGQYF	TGTGCCAGCAGTCTACTAACAGGGGGCGCATCCTACGGGCAGTACTTC
.	TRBV28	.	TRBJ1-2	CASSPGALRYGYTF	TGTGCCAGCAGTCCGGGGGCCTTACGGTATGGCTACACCTTC
TRBD2	TRBV5-1	few	TRBJ2-2	CASSISSSGRFTGELFF	TGCGCCAGCAGCATAAGTTCTAGCGGGAGATTTACCGGGGAGCTGTTTTTT
.	TRBV6-1	once	TRBJ2-5	CASSVGASRGQETQYF	TGTGCCAGCAGCGTAGGGGCTAGCCGGGGTCAAGAGACCCAGTACTTC
TRBD2	TRBV7-2	many	TRBJ2-5	CASSLASGSGTQYF	TGTGCCAGCAGCTTAGCTAGCGGGAGCGGGACCCAGTACTTC
TRBD1	TRBV6-5	many	TRBJ1-5	CASSYDRESNQPQHF	TGTGCCAGCAGTTACGACAGGGAAAGCAATCAGCCCCAGCATTTT
.	TRBV4-1	many	TRBJ1-2	CASSQDAGALGDYGYTF	TGCGCCAGCAGCCAAGATGCCGGGGCGCTGGGGGACTATGGCTACACCTTC
.	TRBV4-1	many	TRBJ1-1	CASSQISLGNTEAFF	TGCGCCAGCAGCCAAATCTCCCTGGGGAACACTGAAGCTTTCTTT
.	TRBV20-1	.	TRBJ1-5	CSARVQAASNQPQHF	TGCAGTGCTAGAGTGCAGGCCGCATCTAATCAGCCCCAGCATTTT
.	TRBV7-9	.	TRBJ2-4	CASSSIEVLAKNIQYF	TGTGCCAGCAGCTCGATAGAAGTGCTAGCCAAAAACATTCAGTACTTC
.	TRBV7-8	many	TRBJ1-1	CASSFPTGNTEAFF	TGTGCCAGCAGCTTCCCGACAGGGAACACTGAAGCTTTCTTT
.	TRBV6-1	many	TRBJ1-5	CATKGGVNQPQHF	TGTGCCACCAAAGGGGGGGTCAATCAGCCCCAGCATTTT
TRBD1	TRBV6-1	many	TRBJ2-7	CASSGRDRGSYEQYF	TGTGCCAGCAGTGGCCGGGACAGGGGGTCTTACGAGCAGTACTTC
TRBD2	TRBV6-2/TRBV6-3	many	TRBJ2-7	CASGRLAGGPSEQYF	TGTGCCAGCGGGCGACTAGCGGGAGGGCCCTCCGAGCAGTACTTC
TRBD1	TRBV28	few	TRBJ1-5	CASRDRGRPGDQPQHF	TGTGCCAGCAGGGACAGGGGACGGCCCGGTGATCAGCCCCAGCATTTT
TRBD2	TRBV6-2/TRBV6-3	many	TRBJ2-7	CASSLRTSGSREQYF	TGTGCCAGCAGTCTTCGGACTAGCGGGAGTCGAGAGCAGTACTTC
.	TRBV12-3/TRBV12-4	many	TRBJ1-1	CASTDRRNTEAFF	TGTGCCAGCACCGACAGGAGGAACACTGAAGCTTTCTTT
.	TRBV7-2	many	TRBJ2-7	CASSLPSIINYEQYF	TGTGCCAGCAGCTTACCGTCGATTATTAACTACGAGCAGTACTTC
TRBD1	TRBV30	many	TRBJ2-2	CAWSQGVGTGELFF	TGTGCCTGGAGTCAGGGGGTAGGCACCGGGGAGCTGTTTTTT
.	TRBV9	.	TRBJ2-7	CASSPGNSINEQYF	TGTGCCAGCTCCCCCGGGAACTCCATCAACGAGCAGTACTTC
TRBD2	TRBV19	few	TRBJ2-7	CASSIVPWTSGIGEQYF	TGTGCCAGTAGTATAGTTCCTTGGACTAGCGGGATCGGCGAGCAGTACTTC
.	TRBV11-1	many	TRBJ2-7	CASSRDVSYEQYF	TGTGCCAGCAGCCGAGACGTCTCCTACGAGCAGTACTTC